Reported below is one T cell receptor beta chain. This record comes from a study of technical replicates of blood from a handful of donors. Germline CDR1 reads MDHEN; CDR2 reads SYDVKM. With 5 bases clipped from V and 8 bases from J, the junction kept 13 bases outside the gene matches. CDR3 length equals 15 residues. Sequenced by immunoSEQ multiplex PCR; TCRdb stores in-frame clones only, minus some. The sample contains 100,000 or so clones, 95% of which appear only once. The origin of this receptor is a human donor in good health. What was sequenced was T cells isolated from PBMCs. The chain couples TRBV28 to TRBJ1-2; TRBD1 aligns across 8 bases. Written as DNA, the CDR3 is TGTGCCAGCAGTCCAATGGACAGGGCTGGACAGGGCTACACCTTC. As protein: CASSPMDRAGQGYTF.